The 10 T cell receptor beta chains below were found in one sample sequenced in a study of blood T cell repertoires in COVID-19. Clones were sequenced by immunoSEQ multiplex PCR, and TCRdb holds only the in-frame ones, with some missing. The table includes just over 650,000 clones, approximately 90% detected once. Sequencing was done on a sample of peripheral blood. The receptors stem from a young woman with acute or convalescent COVID-19.

In its sample, this clone was seen once. The chain recombines TRBV5-6 with TRBJ1-2; 10 nucleotides match TRBD1. The germline V gene encodes CDR1 SGHDT and CDR2 YYEEEE. V dropped 4 bases and J dropped 7; count of bases not matched to a gene: 10. This CDR3 spans 15 amino acids. CDR3 region: CASSKPGQGLGGYTF. The CDR3 DNA reads TGTGCCAGCAGCAAGCCGGGACAGGGGTTAGGTGGCTACACCTTC. The full variable domain, with the rest looked up from reference TRBV5-6 and TRBJ1-2, is DAGVTQSPTHLIKTRGQQVTLRCSPKSGHDTVSWYQQALGQGPQFIFQYYEEEERQRGNFPDRFSGHQFPNYSSELNVNALLLGDSALYLCASSKPGQGLGGYTFGSGTRLTVV.

This sequence joins TRBV11-3 and TRBJ2-1; 9 bases are shared with TRBD1. The CDR3 runs to 15 residues. V was clipped by 5 bases and J by 2 bases; unmatched bases: 4. CDR1 and CDR2 from the germline V gene are SGHNT and YENEEA. DNA for the CDR3: TGTGCCAGCAGCCGCACAGGGGGCCCCTACAATGAGCAGTTCTTC. Translation: CASSRTGGPYNEQFF. Complete variable domain (other parts from reference TRBV11-3 and TRBJ2-1): EAGVVQSPRYKIIEKKQPVAFWCNPISGHNTLYWYLQNLGQGPELLIRYENEEAVDDSQLPKDRFSAERLKGVDSTLKIQPAELGDSAVYLCASSRTGGPYNEQFFGPGTRLTVL.

V and J are TRBV10-3 and TRBJ1-2; the D is unclear. Per germline, CDR1 ENHRY and CDR2 SYGVKD. Trimming cost V 5 bases and J 3 bases, with 13 bases left between them. This CDR3 has 14 residues. The DNA of the CDR3 is TGTGCCATCAGTCCGGGCGCGGGAGACTATGGCTACACCTTC. Residues: CAISPGAGDYGYTF.

This sequence joins TRBV6-2 or TRBV6-3 and TRBJ1-2, with a tentative D call TRBD1 (6 bases). Germline-derived CDR1 and CDR2 are MNHEY and SVGEGT. Deletions cut 0 bases from V and 4 bases from J, with 15 bases between. This CDR3 has 16 amino acids. This CDR3 reads CASSYSKGGYGYGYTF. The DNA for the CDR3 is TGTGCCAGCAGTTACTCGAAAGGGGGTTACGGCTATGGCTACACCTTC.

In this sample, this clone turned up a few times. The V call is TRBV19, the J call TRBJ1-5, with a possible D match to TRBD1 (5 bases). V lost 11 bases, J lost 9 bases, and 14 bases lay in between. Germline CDR1 and CDR2: LNHDA and SQIVND (reference sequence). There are 11 residues in the CDR3. CDR3 sequence reads: CASRGGAPQHF. The CDR3 DNA follows: TGTGCCTCTAGGGGAGGGGCGCCCCAGCATTTT.

The chain combines TRBV5-1 with TRBJ2-7; D is possibly TRBD1 (5 bases). This CDR3 has 14 residues. Germline V gives CDR1 SGHRS, CDR2 YFSETQ. V lost 6 bases and J 0 bases, leaving 13 bases between the germline ends. The CDR3 sequence: CASKPRVNSYEQYF. The CDR3 DNA reads TGCGCCAGCAAACCCAGGGTTAACTCCTACGAGCAGTACTTC. The full variable domain, its missing parts supplied by reference TRBV5-1 and TRBJ2-7, is KAGVTQTPRYLIKTRGQQVTLSCSPISGHRSVSWYQQTPGQGLQFLFEYFSETQRNKGNFPGRFSGRQFSNSRSEMNVSTLELGDSALYLCASKPRVNSYEQYFGPGTRLTVT.

V and J are TRBV6-5 and TRBJ2-2; D not resolved. The CDR3 contains 15 residues. V lost 0 bases and J lost 1, with 6 bases in between. The V gene's germline CDR1 is MNHEY and CDR2 SVGAGI. The CDR3 nucleotides are TGTGCCAGCAGTTACTCCCCGGTGAACACCGGGGAGCTGTTTTTT. It translates to CASSYSPVNTGELFF.

The V and J genes are TRBV2 and TRBJ1-4; the match to TRBD1 covers 11 bases. There are 13 residues in the CDR3. V trimming: 5 bases; J trimming: 10 bases; junction bases outside the gene matches: 3. From germline, CDR1 is SNHLY and CDR2 FYNNEI. This CDR3 is CASSRGQGGKLFF. The CDR3 DNA follows: TGTGCCAGCAGTAGGGGACAGGGGGGAAAACTGTTTTTT.

The V gene is TRBV25-1, the J gene TRBJ1-2; no clear D. Trimming cost V 3 bases and J 7 bases, with 21 bases left between them. Germline values: CDR1 MGHDK, CDR2 SYGVNS. The CDR3 length is 16 residues. CDR3 amino acids: CASSDPGMVLVGGYTF. In nucleotides, the CDR3 is TGTGCCAGCAGTGACCCGGGGATGGTCCTGGTTGGTGGCTACACCTTC.

V usage is TRBV9 and J usage is TRBJ1-2; no definite D call. V was pared by 0 bases and J by 4 bases, with 13 bases between. Germline V lookup: CDR1 SGDLS, CDR2 YYNGEE. The CDR3 is 15 amino acids. The DNA for the CDR3 is TGTGCCAGCAGCGTAGCAACGGGGATCGGCTATGGCTACACCTTC. It translates to CASSVATGIGYGYTF. Full variable domain (outside the CDR3, taken from reference TRBV9 and TRBJ1-2): DSGVTQTPKHLITATGQRVTLRCSPRSGDLSVYWYQQSLDQGLQFLIQYYNGEERAKGNILERFSAQQFPDLHSELNLSSLELGDSALYFCASSVATGIGYGYTFGSGTRLTVV.